One and the same sample provided the 24 T cell receptor beta chains below, sequenced in a study of blood T cell repertoires in COVID-19. Generated by immunoSEQ multiplex PCR, the TCRdb table keeps only in-frame clones and is missing some. This sample carries approximately 210,000 clones, just over 85% of them seen once, and the ten largest clones take around 10%. Specimen: peripheral blood. Source of these receptors: a man in his fifties with COVID-19, enrolled during active disease.

The gene calls are TRBV9 and TRBJ1-1; D unresolved. CDR1 and CDR2 from the germline V gene are SGDLS and YYNGEE. The V end lost 0 bases, the J end lost 5 bases, and 11 bases lay between the germline ends. The CDR3 runs 14 residues. CDR3 in amino acids: CASSVGGSGTEAFF. In DNA form, the CDR3 reads TGTGCCAGCAGCGTAGGAGGGTCGGGGACTGAAGCTTTCTTT.

This clone appeared once. J is TRBJ2-7 and V is TRBV5-1, with 10 bases aligning to TRBD1. The CDR3 sequence is 15 residues long. Per the germline V gene, CDR1 is SGHRS and CDR2 is YFSETQ. Trimming at V came to 4 bases and at J to 1 base, leaving 5 bases not matched to a gene. The CDR3 loop is CASSARQGASYEQYF. In DNA form, the CDR3 reads TGCGCCAGCAGCGCACGACAGGGGGCGTCCTACGAGCAGTACTTC.

This chain links TRBV7-2 with TRBJ2-1, with 8 nucleotides matching TRBD2. V lost 5 bases, J lost 3 bases, and 12 bases stayed unmatched. This CDR3 comprises 17 residues. Per the germline V gene, CDR1 is SGHTA and CDR2 is FQGNSA. DNA for the CDR3: TGTGCCAGCAGCATCCTCCTTAGGACTAGCCTCTACAATGAGCAGTTCTTC. As protein: CASSILLRTSLYNEQFF.

V usage is TRBV9 and J usage is TRBJ2-7; possibly TRBD2 for D (5 bases). The CDR3 loop spans 15 amino acids. Between the trimmed V and J ends, which lost 0 bases and 3 bases, there was a span of 13 bases. In germline, CDR1 is SGDLS, CDR2 YYNGEE. Here the CDR3 reads CASSVGPEGLYEQYF. For the CDR3, the DNA is TGTGCCAGCAGCGTAGGACCAGAGGGCCTCTACGAGCAGTACTTC.

Points on this clone: Other DNA sequences within the sample encode an identical CDR3. The chain employs TRBV5-4 and TRBJ2-2, with D unresolved. The CDR3 has 16 amino acids. Germline V lookup: CDR1 SGHNT, CDR2 YYREEE (reference sequence). V lost 0 bases to trimming and J lost 1 base, with 10 bases between them. Written as DNA, the CDR3 is TGTGCCAGCAGCTTGGCTTCGGGTCTGAACACCGGGGAGCTGTTTTTT. It is translated as CASSLASGLNTGELFF.

This clone was counted between two and nine times. The V and J genes are TRBV9 and TRBJ1-6, with TRBD1 identical over 8 bases. The V gene's germline CDR1 is SGDLS and CDR2 YYNGEE. The CDR3 extends over 15 amino acids. Unmatched junction bases numbered 5, after V lost 3 bases and J lost 6 bases. The CDR3 DNA is TGTGCCAGCAGCGCAAACCAGGGGGCTAATTCACCCCTCCACTTT. The encoded protein is CASSANQGANSPLHF.

This clone was observed once. V usage is TRBV19 and J usage is TRBJ1-2, with 7 positions matching TRBD1. Germline lookup yields CDR1 LNHDA and CDR2 SQIVND (reference sequence). The ends lost 5 bases at V and 6 bases at J; junction bases unmatched: 12. The CDR3 has 15 amino acids. CDR3 residues: CASSGQTRGVDGYTF. DNA for the CDR3: TGTGCCAGTAGTGGACAAACCAGGGGGGTAGATGGCTACACCTTC.

V usage is TRBV6-1 and J usage is TRBJ1-4; tentatively, D is TRBD1 (6 bases). The germline V gene encodes CDR1 MNHNS and CDR2 SASEGT. There are 16 residues in the CDR3. Trimming left V 2 bases short and J 5 bases short, with 15 bases between. This CDR3 is CASSEWTANLNEKLFF. CDR3 bases: TGTGCCAGCAGTGAATGGACAGCGAACTTAAATGAAAAACTGTTTTTT.

This clone is a singleton in its sample. The CDR3 loop is CSVNRGNYGYTF. The CDR3, as DNA: TGCAGCGTTAACAGGGGGAACTATGGCTACACCTTC. V and J are TRBV29-1 and TRBJ1-2; 8 bases are shared with TRBD1. CDR3 length: 12 amino acids. V gave up 5 bases and J gave up 2 bases; unmatched junction bases: 1. Germline CDR1 and CDR2: SQVTM and ANQGSEA.

This chain links TRBV7-9 with TRBJ1-4; D is unclear. CDR1 is SEHNR and CDR2 is FQNEAQ in the germline V gene (reference sequence). The V end was cut by 4 bases, the J end by 8 bases, with 11 bases between. This CDR3 contains 13 residues. The CDR3 sequence is CASSYAGVEKLFF. As DNA, the CDR3 is TGTGCCAGCAGCTATGCGGGCGTCGAAAAACTGTTTTTT.

The CDR3 loop reads CASSPGRDRRYNEQFF. The CDR3 region has the DNA TGTGCCAGCAGTCCAGGCAGGGACAGGAGATACAATGAGCAGTTCTTC. The V and J genes are TRBV6-2 or TRBV6-3 and TRBJ2-1; 8 bases align to TRBD1. Looked up from germline, CDR1 is MNHEY and CDR2 is SVGEGT. The CDR3 has 16 amino acids. Unmatched junction bases numbered 10, after V lost 5 bases and J lost 4 bases.

V is TRBV7-2 and J is TRBJ1-6; D not certain. The CDR3 spans 16 residues. The germline V gene encodes CDR1 SGHTA and CDR2 FQGNSA. Between the trimmed V and J ends, which lost 1 base and 4 bases, there was a span of 11 bases. DNA for the CDR3: TGTGCCAGCAGCTTAGGGGAGGGAGGGTATAATTCACCCCTCCACTTT. It codes for CASSLGEGGYNSPLHF.

The chain has TRBV5-8 and TRBJ2-2; D might be TRBD2 (6 bases). Trimming took 3 bases from V and 5 from J, leaving 14 bases between them. Looked up from germline, CDR1 is SGHTS and CDR2 is YDEGEE. This CDR3 spans 15 amino acids. The CDR3 here is CASSSRLVRTGELFF. The CDR3 coding sequence is TGTGCCAGCAGCTCCAGACTAGTGAGAACCGGGGAGCTGTTTTTT.

This rearrangement joins TRBV5-4 to TRBJ2-2; D not certain. From germline, CDR1 is SGHNT and CDR2 YYREEE (reference sequence). Deletions cut 1 base from V and 3 bases from J, with 7 bases between. CDR3 length: 14 residues. CDR3 DNA sequence: TGTGCCAGCAGCTTGAAGCCCTACACCGGGGAGCTGTTTTTT. Translation: CASSLKPYTGELFF.

The chain links TRBV18 to TRBJ2-3; 7 nucleotides agree with TRBD2. The germline CDR1 and CDR2 sequences are KGHSH and LQKENI. Trimming removed 3 bases from V and 1 base from J; junction bases left unmatched: 1. This CDR3 is 14 amino acids long. CDR3 bases: TGTGCCAGCTCACCGGGACTACGCACAGATACGCAGTATTTT. Translating gives CASSPGLRTDTQYF.

The chain recombines TRBV10-3 with TRBJ1-2; D uncertain. Trimming pared 3 bases from V and 5 bases from J, leaving 16 bases between. The CDR3 has 15 residues. CDR1 and CDR2 (germline): ENHRY, SYGVKD. This CDR3 reads CAISETAIEGYGYTF. DNA for the CDR3: TGTGCCATCAGTGAAACAGCTATAGAGGGATATGGCTACACCTTC.

J is TRBJ2-3 and V is TRBV27, with D possibly matching TRBD1 (6 bases). The length of the CDR3 is 13 residues. Trimming removed 5 bases from V and 1 base from J, with 7 bases in between. Germline CDR1 and CDR2: MNHEY and SMNVEV (reference sequence). The CDR3 DNA reads as TGTGCCAGCAGTCGGACAGGCACAGATACGCAGTATTTT. Amino acids: CASSRTGTDTQYF.

The rearrangement uses TRBV2 and TRBJ1-6; D possibly corresponds to TRBD1 (6 bases). CDR1 and CDR2 (germline): SNHLY, FYNNEI. V shed 4 bases and J shed 0 bases, with 7 bases lying between them. CDR3 size: 15 residues. CDR3 in DNA: TGTGCCAGCAGTGGGACAGCCTCCTATAATTCACCCCTCCACTTT. This gives the protein CASSGTASYNSPLHF.

This clone has only a few counts. The chain links TRBV10-3 to TRBJ1-6, with 9 bases fitting TRBD1. The V gene end was trimmed by 6 bases and the J gene end by 6 bases; junction bases not matched to a gene: 6. The CDR3 spans 15 residues. Germline assignment: CDR1 ENHRY and CDR2 SYGVKD. CDR3 DNA sequence: TGTGCCATCAGCCGGGACAGGGCCATTAATTCACCCCTCCACTTT. It specifies CAISRDRAINSPLHF.

The chain recombines TRBV19 with TRBJ1-4, with 12 positions matching TRBD1. Germline CDR1 reads LNHDA; CDR2 reads SQIVND (reference sequence). V gave up 10 bases and J gave up 6 bases; unmatched junction bases: 3. CDR3 size: 13 residues. CDR3 in amino acids: CATGTGGDEKLFF. CDR3 sequence (DNA): TGTGCCACCGGGACAGGGGGCGATGAAAAACTGTTTTTT.

V is TRBV28 and J is TRBJ1-2; D is unclear. The germline V and J ends were trimmed by 10 bases and 6 bases, with 24 bases remaining between them. The CDR3 consists of 15 residues. Germline V gene lookup returns CDR1 MDHEN and CDR2 SYDVKM. The CDR3 bases are TGTGCCAAGGGTCGCGCGTTGGGAGTGTCGGATGGCTACACCTTC. It is translated as CAKGRALGVSDGYTF.

This clone was detected only a few times. J is TRBJ2-1 and V is TRBV29-1; TRBD1 is a possible D gene (5 bases). Germline-derived CDR1 and CDR2 are SQVTM and ANQGSEA. This CDR3 has 14 amino acids. The V gene lost 4 bases and the J gene lost 1 base, with 11 bases spanning the gap. The CDR3 nucleotides read TGCAGCGTTGGTAGGCAGGGTTCCTACAATGAGCAGTTCTTC. It codes for CSVGRQGSYNEQFF.

The genes are TRBV29-1 and TRBJ1-1; D not resolved. CDR3 size: 12 residues. With 3 bases removed from V and 4 bases from J, the gap between germline ends came to 9 bases. Germline V gene lookup returns CDR1 SQVTM and CDR2 ANQGSEA. CDR3 in amino acids: CSVEGLGTEAFF. The CDR3, as DNA: TGCAGCGTTGAGGGCTTGGGCACTGAAGCTTTCTTT.

This chain connects TRBV6-5 to TRBJ2-1; 12 nucleotides align to TRBD2. Trimming at V came to 6 bases and at J to 9 bases, leaving 6 bases not matched to a gene. Germline CDR1 MNHEY, CDR2 SVGAGI. The CDR3 totals 14 residues. CDR3 sequence: CASRRLAGEGEQFF. In nucleotides, the CDR3 is TGTGCCAGCAGGCGACTAGCGGGAGAGGGTGAGCAGTTCTTC.